The 7 T cell receptor beta chains listed next were all sequenced from one sample in a study of T cell responses to AZD1222 COVID-19 vaccine. Measured with immunoSEQ multiplex PCR; TCRdb has only the in-frame clones, and not every one. The sample has 110,000 to 150,000 clones; 91% are singletons. Sequencing used peripheral blood, obtained on day 0 of AZD1222 vaccination. These TCRs come from an adult in good health.

In DNA form, the CDR3 reads TGCGCCAGCAGCGCCCAGGGTGAAGGCGCTGAAGCTTTCTTT. Translation gives CASSAQGEGAEAFF. This sequence joins TRBV5-1 and TRBJ1-1, with D possibly TRBD1 on 5 matching bases. Trimming pared 4 bases from V and 6 bases from J, leaving 16 bases between. Per the germline V gene, CDR1 is SGHRS and CDR2 is YFSETQ. This CDR3 is 14 amino acids long.

This clone turned up a few times. CDR3 sequence reads: CASSLRLAGGVATGELFF. The CDR3 DNA reads as TGTGCCAGCAGTTTACGTCTAGCGGGAGGTGTTGCCACCGGGGAGCTGTTTTTT. The V gene is TRBV27, the J gene TRBJ2-2; 11 positions agree with TRBD2. From germline, CDR1 is MNHEY and CDR2 SMNVEV (reference sequence). This CDR3 has 18 residues. V shed 2 bases and J 4 bases; nucleotides not matched to a gene: 9.

V and J are TRBV19 and TRBJ1-4; 10 nucleotides line up with TRBD1. The CDR3 is 15 amino acids. Germline lookup yields CDR1 LNHDA and CDR2 SQIVND (reference sequence). V gave up 7 bases and J gave up 8 bases; unmatched junction bases: 10. The CDR3 region has the DNA TGTGCCAGTACTTCCCGGGACAGGGGTTACGAAAAACTGTTTTTT. It encodes CASTSRDRGYEKLFF.

The chain has TRBV5-4 and TRBJ1-1, with unresolved D. Germline CDR1 SGHNT, CDR2 YYREEE (reference sequence). This CDR3 is built from 15 residues. V shed 3 bases and J shed 1 base, with 13 bases lying between them. In DNA, the CDR3 is TGTGCCAGCAGCTGGGCCCCAAATGAGAACACTGAAGCTTTCTTT. The encoded protein is CASSWAPNENTEAFF.

This chain links TRBV5-1 with TRBJ1-1, with a tentative D call TRBD1 (5 bases). This CDR3 region has 15 residues. The germline V gene encodes CDR1 SGHRS and CDR2 YFSETQ. Trimming pared 0 bases from V and 3 bases from J, leaving 12 bases between. The CDR3 DNA reads as TGCGCCAGCAGCTTGGTACTCGGGACTCACACTGAAGCTTTCTTT. This sequence encodes CASSLVLGTHTEAFF.

The J gene is TRBJ1-2, the V gene TRBV15; D ambiguous. The CDR3 is 13 amino acids. Germline lookup yields CDR1 LNHNV and CDR2 YYDKDF (reference sequence). The V and J ends lost 1 base and 7 bases respectively, with 10 bases between them. CDR3: CATSRVQEVGYTF. CDR3 DNA sequence: TGTGCCACCAGCAGAGTCCAGGAGGTTGGCTACACCTTC.

The chain employs TRBV3-1 (or the pseudogene TRBV3-2) and TRBJ2-7; 7 nucleotides align to TRBD2. The ends lost 3 bases at V and 7 bases at J; junction bases unmatched: 9. The germline gives CDR1 LGHDT, CDR2 YNNKEL (reference sequence). The CDR3 contains 14 residues. CDR3 loop: CASSHLAGEGEQYF. As DNA, the CDR3 is TGTGCCAGCAGCCACCTGGCGGGAGAGGGGGAGCAGTACTTC.